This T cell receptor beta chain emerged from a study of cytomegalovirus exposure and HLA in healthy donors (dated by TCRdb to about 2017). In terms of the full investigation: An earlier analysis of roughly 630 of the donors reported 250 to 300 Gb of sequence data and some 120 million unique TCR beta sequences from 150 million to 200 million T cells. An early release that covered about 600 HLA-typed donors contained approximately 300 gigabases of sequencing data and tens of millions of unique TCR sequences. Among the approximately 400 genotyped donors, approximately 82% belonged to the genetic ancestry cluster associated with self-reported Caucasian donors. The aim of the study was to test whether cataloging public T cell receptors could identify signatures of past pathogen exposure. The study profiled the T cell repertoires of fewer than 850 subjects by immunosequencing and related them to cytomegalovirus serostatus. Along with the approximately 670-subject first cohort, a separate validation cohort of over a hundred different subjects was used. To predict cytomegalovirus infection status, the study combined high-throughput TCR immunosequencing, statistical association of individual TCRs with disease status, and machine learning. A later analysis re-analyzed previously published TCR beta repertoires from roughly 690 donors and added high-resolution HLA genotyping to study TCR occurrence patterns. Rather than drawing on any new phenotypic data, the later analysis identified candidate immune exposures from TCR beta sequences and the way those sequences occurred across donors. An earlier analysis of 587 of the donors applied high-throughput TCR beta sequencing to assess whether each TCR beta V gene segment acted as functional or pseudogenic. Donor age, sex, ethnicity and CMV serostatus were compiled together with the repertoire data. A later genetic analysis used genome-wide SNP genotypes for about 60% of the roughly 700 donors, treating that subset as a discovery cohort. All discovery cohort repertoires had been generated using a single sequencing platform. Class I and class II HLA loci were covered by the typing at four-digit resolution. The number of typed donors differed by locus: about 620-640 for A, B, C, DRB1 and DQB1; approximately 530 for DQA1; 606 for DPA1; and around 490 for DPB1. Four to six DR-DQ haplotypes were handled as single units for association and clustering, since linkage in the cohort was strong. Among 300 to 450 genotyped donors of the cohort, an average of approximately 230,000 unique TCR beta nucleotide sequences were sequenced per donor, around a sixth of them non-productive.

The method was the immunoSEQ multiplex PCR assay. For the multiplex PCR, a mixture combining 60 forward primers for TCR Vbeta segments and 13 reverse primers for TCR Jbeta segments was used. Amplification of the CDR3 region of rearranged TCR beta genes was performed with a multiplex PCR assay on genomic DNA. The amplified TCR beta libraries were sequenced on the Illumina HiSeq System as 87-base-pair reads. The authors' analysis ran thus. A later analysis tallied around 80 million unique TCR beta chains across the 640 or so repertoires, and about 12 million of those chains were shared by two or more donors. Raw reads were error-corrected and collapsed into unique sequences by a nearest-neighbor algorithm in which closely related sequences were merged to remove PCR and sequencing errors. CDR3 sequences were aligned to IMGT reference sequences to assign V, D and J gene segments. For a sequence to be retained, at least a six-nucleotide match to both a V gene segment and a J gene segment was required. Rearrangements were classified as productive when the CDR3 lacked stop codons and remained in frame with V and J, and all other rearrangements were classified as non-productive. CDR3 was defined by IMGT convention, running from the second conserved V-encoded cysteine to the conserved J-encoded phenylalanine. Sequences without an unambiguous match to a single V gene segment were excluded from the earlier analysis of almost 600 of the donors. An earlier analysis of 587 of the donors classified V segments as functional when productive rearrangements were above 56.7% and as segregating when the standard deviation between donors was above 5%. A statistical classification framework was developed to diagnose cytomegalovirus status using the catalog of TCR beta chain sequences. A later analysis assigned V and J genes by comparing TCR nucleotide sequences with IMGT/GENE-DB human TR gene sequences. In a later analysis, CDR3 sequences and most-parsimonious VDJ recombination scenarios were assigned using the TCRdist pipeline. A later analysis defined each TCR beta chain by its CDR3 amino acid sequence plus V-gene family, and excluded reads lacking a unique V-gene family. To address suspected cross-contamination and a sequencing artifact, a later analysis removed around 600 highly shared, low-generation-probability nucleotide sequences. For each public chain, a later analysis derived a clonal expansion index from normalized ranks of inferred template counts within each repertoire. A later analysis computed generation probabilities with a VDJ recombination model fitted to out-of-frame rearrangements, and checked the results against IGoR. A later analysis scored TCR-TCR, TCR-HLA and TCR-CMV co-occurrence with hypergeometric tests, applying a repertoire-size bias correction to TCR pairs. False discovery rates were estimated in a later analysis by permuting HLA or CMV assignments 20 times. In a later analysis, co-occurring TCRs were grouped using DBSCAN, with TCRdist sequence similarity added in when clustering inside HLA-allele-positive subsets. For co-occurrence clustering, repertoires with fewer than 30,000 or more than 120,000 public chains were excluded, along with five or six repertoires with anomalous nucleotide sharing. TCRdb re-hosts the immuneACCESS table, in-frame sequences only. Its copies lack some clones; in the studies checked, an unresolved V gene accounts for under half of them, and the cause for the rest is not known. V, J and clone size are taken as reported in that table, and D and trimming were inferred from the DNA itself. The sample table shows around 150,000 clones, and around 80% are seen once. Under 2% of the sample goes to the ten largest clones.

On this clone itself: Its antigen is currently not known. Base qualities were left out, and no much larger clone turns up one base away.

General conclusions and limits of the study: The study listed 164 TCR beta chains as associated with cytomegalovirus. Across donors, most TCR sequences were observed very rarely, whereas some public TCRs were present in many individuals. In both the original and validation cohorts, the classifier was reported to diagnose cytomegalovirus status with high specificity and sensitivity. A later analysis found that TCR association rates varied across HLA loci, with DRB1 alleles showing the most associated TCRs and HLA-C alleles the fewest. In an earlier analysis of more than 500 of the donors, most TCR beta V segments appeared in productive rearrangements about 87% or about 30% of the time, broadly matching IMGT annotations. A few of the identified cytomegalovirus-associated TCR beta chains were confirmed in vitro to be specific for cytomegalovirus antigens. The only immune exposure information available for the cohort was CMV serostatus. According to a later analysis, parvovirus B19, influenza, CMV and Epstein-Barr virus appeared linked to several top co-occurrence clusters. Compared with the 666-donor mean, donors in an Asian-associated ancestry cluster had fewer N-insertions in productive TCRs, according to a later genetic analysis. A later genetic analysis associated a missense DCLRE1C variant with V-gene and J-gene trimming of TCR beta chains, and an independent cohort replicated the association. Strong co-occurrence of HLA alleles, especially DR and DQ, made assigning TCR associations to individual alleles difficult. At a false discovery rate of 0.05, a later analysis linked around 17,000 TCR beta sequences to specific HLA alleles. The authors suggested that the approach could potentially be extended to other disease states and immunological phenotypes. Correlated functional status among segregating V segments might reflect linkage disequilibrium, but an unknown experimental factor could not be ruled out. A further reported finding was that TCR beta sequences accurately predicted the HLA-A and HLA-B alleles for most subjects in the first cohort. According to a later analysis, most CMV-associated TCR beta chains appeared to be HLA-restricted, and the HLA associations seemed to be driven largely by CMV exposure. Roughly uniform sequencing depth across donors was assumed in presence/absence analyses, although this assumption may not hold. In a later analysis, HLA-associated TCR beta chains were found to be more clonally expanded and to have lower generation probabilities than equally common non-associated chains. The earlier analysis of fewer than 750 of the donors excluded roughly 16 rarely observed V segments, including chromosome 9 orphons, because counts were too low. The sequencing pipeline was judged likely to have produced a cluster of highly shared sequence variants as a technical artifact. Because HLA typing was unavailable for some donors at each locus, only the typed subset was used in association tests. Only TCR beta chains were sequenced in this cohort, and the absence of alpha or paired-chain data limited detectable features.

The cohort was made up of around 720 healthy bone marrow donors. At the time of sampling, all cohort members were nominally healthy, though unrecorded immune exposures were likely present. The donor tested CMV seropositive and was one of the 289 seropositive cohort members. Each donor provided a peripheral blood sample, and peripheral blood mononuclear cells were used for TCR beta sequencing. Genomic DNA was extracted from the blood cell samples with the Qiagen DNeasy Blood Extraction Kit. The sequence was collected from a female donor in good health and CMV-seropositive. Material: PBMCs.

CDR3 loop: CASSGTSGRRETQYF. The sequenced DNA: TGTGCCAGCAGCGGGACTAGCGGGAGGAGAGAGACCCAGTACTTC. The sequence links TRBV9 to TRBJ2-5; TRBD2 fits 14 bases in the junction. Here V drops 3 bases and J drops 4 bases, and the junction holds 2 bases not matched to any gene. CDR1 and CDR2 (SGDLS, YYNGEE) derive from the germline V gene. The CDR3 covers 15 residues, taking in both the cysteine and the phenylalanine. Only the CDR3 DNA is retained, 45 bases long and in frame from the first base.